A single sample is the source of the 25 T cell receptor beta chains below, sequenced in a study of post-analysis software for immune sequencing data. Findings of the study overall: In patients, roughly 5 TRBV segments were more frequent than in controls, with TRBV5-6, TRBV5-1 and TRBV20-1 among them.

Carried by the TCR beta cDNA libraries were unique molecular identifiers. TCRdb analysed the PCR reads with MiXCR anew, one entry per CDR3 protein. The sample shows 380,000 or so distinct CDR3 sequences, less than 35% of them seen only once. These receptors have no known antigen. Input material: blood. The receptors come from a girl aged 10-17 years with multiple sclerosis.

V usage is TRBV20-1 and J usage is TRBJ2-1; D is possibly TRBD1 (5 bases). Trimming took 0 bases from V and 4 from J, leaving 10 bases between them. The length of the CDR3 is 14 residues. Germline CDR1 and CDR2: DFQATT and SNEGSKA (reference sequence). CDR3 sequence (DNA): TGCAGTGCTAGAGACGGCGACAGTTACAATGAGCAGTTCTTC. It translates to CSARDGDSYNEQFF.

This clonotype was counted only a few times. The CDR3 region is CASSLVSTEAYNEQFF. CDR3 DNA sequence: TGTGCCAGCAGCTTGGTCTCGACAGAGGCCTACAATGAGCAGTTCTTC. The rearrangement joins TRBV7-2 to TRBJ2-1; D might be TRBD1 (5 bases). The germline V gene has CDR1 SGHTA and CDR2 FQGNSA. Deletions cut 3 bases from V and 2 bases from J, with 14 bases between. The CDR3 covers 16 residues.

The chain is built from TRBV9 and TRBJ2-3; 9 bases line up with TRBD2. This CDR3 is 15 amino acids long. From germline, CDR1 is SGDLS and CDR2 YYNGEE. With 3 bases clipped from V and 8 bases from J, the junction kept 10 bases outside the gene matches. The CDR3 DNA follows: TGTGCCAGCAGCGGCGGCGGGGGGGAAGGGGGTACGCAGTATTTT. Protein: CASSGGGGEGGTQYF.

The V gene is TRBV12-3 or TRBV12-4, the J gene TRBJ1-4; TRBD1 matches 9 bases. The J segment lost 7 bases and the V segment lost 5 bases, leaving 5 bases of the junction unmatched. The CDR3 contains 14 residues. CDR3 in amino acids: CASSPGQGIEKLFF. The CDR3 DNA is TGTGCCAGCAGTCCGGGACAGGGAATTGAAAAACTGTTTTTT.

The genes are TRBV6-2 or TRBV6-3 and TRBJ1-1, with D possibly TRBD1 on 5 matching bases. V dropped 10 bases and J dropped 3 bases, with 9 bases sitting between them. CDR3 size: 11 residues. Germline CDR1 and CDR2: MNHEY and SVGEGT. The CDR3 is CATRVDTEAFF. In nucleotides, the CDR3 is TGTGCCACCAGGGTGGACACTGAAGCTTTCTTT.

The chain links TRBV12-3 or TRBV12-4 to TRBJ2-7, with 9 bases fitting TRBD1. The trim removed 6 bases at V and 5 bases at J, leaving 8 bases unmatched. This CDR3 comprises 14 residues. DNA of the CDR3: TGTGCCAGCAGCCCCAAAGGACAGGGGAACGAGCAGTACTTC. The encoded protein is CASSPKGQGNEQYF.

This chain joins TRBV12-3 or TRBV12-4 and TRBJ2-1, with 8 bases fitting TRBD1. This CDR3 comprises 16 residues. Trimming cost V 5 bases and J 6 bases; bases outside gene matches: 12. This CDR3 is CASSRLARTGSNEQFF. The CDR3 DNA follows: TGTGCCAGCAGTCGCTTAGCCCGGACAGGGAGCAATGAGCAGTTCTTC.

The CDR3 loop is CASSMTRTGLNEQYF. CDR3 nucleotides: TGTGCCAGTAGTATGACCCGGACAGGGTTAAACGAGCAGTACTTC. The chain carries TRBV19 and TRBJ2-7, with TRBD1 identical over 8 bases. The trim removed 3 bases at V and 5 bases at J, leaving 9 bases unmatched. CDR1 LNHDA and CDR2 SQIVND come from the germline V gene (reference sequence). The length of the CDR3 is 15 residues.

This clonotype has a handful of counts. The rearrangement uses TRBV5-1 and TRBJ2-7; 12 nucleotides align to TRBD2. V trimming: 1 base; J trimming: 2 bases; junction bases outside the gene matches: 7. This CDR3 contains 17 residues. Germline V gene data show CDR1 as SGHRS and CDR2 as YFSETQ. The CDR3 DNA reads TGCGCCAGCAGCTTGTGGCTAGCGGGGGGGCTCACCTACGAGCAGTACTTC. It specifies CASSLWLAGGLTYEQYF.

V and J are TRBV7-2 and TRBJ2-2; D unclear. The CDR3 is 17 amino acids. Germline values: CDR1 SGHTA, CDR2 FQGNSA. Trimming removed 4 bases at V and 1 base at J, with 16 bases between. This CDR3 is CASSSHPITLNTGELFF. The CDR3 DNA sequence: TGTGCCAGCAGCTCTCATCCTATAACGTTGAACACCGGGGAGCTGTTTTTT.

The chain recombines TRBV29-1 with TRBJ1-1; D is undetermined. Germline CDR1 is SQVTM and CDR2 is ANQGSEA. The V end was cut by 6 bases, the J end by 0 bases, with 11 bases between. The CDR3 consists of 13 residues. The CDR3 nucleotides are TGCAGCGTCGATTCCCAGATGAACACTGAAGCTTTCTTT. Translation gives CSVDSQMNTEAFF.

The sample holds a few counts of this clonotype. A read error may account for a junction end that differs from germline. V is TRBV29-1 and J is TRBJ2-7; the D is unclear. The germline CDR1 and CDR2 sequences are SQVTM and ANQGSEA. This CDR3 contains 12 residues. The CDR3 nucleotides are TGCAGCGTTGCAGGAAACTCCCACGAGCAGTACTTC. Its protein is CSVAGNSHEQYF.

The chain links TRBV7-2 to TRBJ2-5, with 8 bases matching TRBD1. Germline CDR1 and CDR2: SGHTA and FQGNSA. The V gene end was trimmed by 6 bases and the J gene end by 11 bases; junction bases not matched to a gene: 11. This CDR3 comprises 13 residues. The CDR3 bases are TGTGCCAGCAGGATGGCAGGGGGCGGGGAGCAGTACTTC. The encoded protein is CASRMAGGGEQYF.

There are a few counts of this clonotype. The chain links TRBV7-2 to TRBJ2-1; the D gene is possibly TRBD1 (6 bases). V lost 2 bases to trimming and J lost 2 bases, with 10 bases between them. In germline, CDR1 is SGHTA, CDR2 FQGNSA. The length of the CDR3 is 15 residues. The CDR3 reads CASSLWDTAYNEQFF. The CDR3 region has the DNA TGTGCCAGCAGCTTATGGGACACAGCCTACAATGAGCAGTTCTTC.

This clonotype was recorded a few times. The J gene is TRBJ2-1, the V gene TRBV29-1; the D gene is possibly TRBD1 (6 bases). The CDR3 extends over 17 amino acids. Germline lookup yields CDR1 SQVTM and CDR2 ANQGSEA. Trimming removed 0 bases at V and 4 bases at J, with 19 bases between. The CDR3 bases are TGCAGCGTTGAAGATCGTAGACAGGAACCAAGTTACAATGAGCAGTTCTTC. This sequence encodes CSVEDRRQEPSYNEQFF.

The chain uses TRBV6-6 and TRBJ2-6, with 7 bases matching TRBD1. The J segment lost 2 bases and the V segment lost 5 bases, leaving 3 bases of the junction unmatched. The CDR3 sequence is 15 residues long. The germline CDR1 and CDR2 sequences are MNHNY and SVGAGI (reference sequence). The CDR3 loop reads CASSPTGTGANVLTF. In DNA form, the CDR3 reads TGTGCCAGCAGTCCGACAGGGACTGGGGCCAACGTCCTGACTTTC.

This clonotype was seen a handful of times. The chain uses TRBV7-8 and TRBJ2-3, with a tentative D call TRBD2 (6 bases). This CDR3 comprises 16 residues. V lost 4 bases and J 0 bases, leaving 14 bases between the germline ends. Germline V lookup: CDR1 SGHVS, CDR2 FQNEAQ. CDR3 amino acids: CASSSLGGSSTDTQYF. CDR3 nucleotides: TGTGCCAGCAGCTCCCTGGGAGGTTCTAGCACAGATACGCAGTATTTT.

The chain links TRBV5-1 to TRBJ2-7, with 7 bases identical to TRBD1. V lost 0 bases to trimming and J lost 2 bases; unmatched junction nucleotides: 8. The CDR3 length is 16 residues. Germline V CDR1 and CDR2: SGHRS, YFSETQ. As DNA, the CDR3 is TGCGCCAGCAGCTTGGCCTTCGAGGGGGCGGCCTACGAGCAGTACTTC. Residues: CASSLAFEGAAYEQYF.

This chain uses TRBV7-9 with TRBJ2-1; D gene ambiguous. Germline CDR1 is SEHNR and CDR2 is FQNEAQ (reference sequence). The CDR3 totals 16 residues. V lost 7 bases to trimming and J lost 7 bases, with 23 bases between them. The CDR3 nucleotides read TGTGCCAGCAACTCCTCGGCCGCAGCCCTTACGAATGAGCAGTTCTTC. Amino acid sequence: CASNSSAAALTNEQFF.

A single count supports this clonotype. The chain recombines TRBV20-1 with TRBJ2-3, with 13 bases aligning to TRBD2. Germline V lookup: CDR1 DFQATT, CDR2 SNEGSKA (reference sequence). There are 15 residues in the CDR3. V dropped 6 bases and J dropped 4; count of bases not matched to a gene: 7. This CDR3 is CSAQGLAGYADTQYF. DNA for the CDR3: TGCAGTGCCCAGGGACTAGCGGGGTACGCAGATACGCAGTATTTT.

This chain links TRBV4-1 with TRBJ2-1, with D perhaps matching TRBD1 or TRBD2 (5 bases each). Per germline, CDR1 MGHRA and CDR2 YSYEKL. The V end was cut by 0 bases, the J end by 0 bases, with 12 bases between. The CDR3 has 17 residues. In DNA form, the CDR3 reads TGCGCCAGCAGCCAAGAGGAGGCAGGGACCTCCTACAATGAGCAGTTCTTC. Residues: CASSQEEAGTSYNEQFF.

In this sample, this clonotype turned up a few times. The CDR3 DNA reads as TGTGCCAGCAGCTTAGAGGCAGGTTGGGAGACCCAGTACTTC. Its protein is CASSLEAGWETQYF. This rearrangement joins TRBV7-9 to TRBJ2-5; D not certain. Germline-derived CDR1 and CDR2 are SEHNR and FQNEAQ (reference sequence). V was clipped by 1 base and J by 5 bases, with 11 bases between them. There are 14 residues in the CDR3.

The V call is TRBV7-2, the J call TRBJ2-3; weak D call: TRBD2 (5 bases). The germline V gene has CDR1 SGHTA and CDR2 FQGNSA. The V end was cut by 1 base, the J end by 4 bases, with 12 bases between. The CDR3 covers 15 residues. CDR3 DNA sequence: TGTGCCAGCAGCTTAGTAGTTGCGGGCGCAGATACGCAGTATTTT. As protein: CASSLVVAGADTQYF.

The V gene is TRBV3-1, the J gene TRBJ2-1; 8 bases fit TRBD1. Per germline, CDR1 LGHDT and CDR2 YNNKEL (reference sequence). The CDR3 loop spans 16 amino acids. Losses at the gene ends were 0 bases for V and 3 bases for J; bases not matched to a gene: 4. CDR3 DNA: TGTGCCAGCAGCCAAGATGCCACAGGGGGCTACAATGAGCAGTTCTTC. The encoded protein is CASSQDATGGYNEQFF.

This clonotype was recorded a few times. The chain links TRBV6-2 or TRBV6-3 to TRBJ2-4; 7 bases are shared with TRBD1. Germline trimming cut 5 bases from V and 2 bases from J; bases unmatched to any gene: 3. Germline V gene sequence: CDR1 MNHEY, CDR2 SVGEGT. The CDR3 loop spans 14 amino acids. CDR3 in amino acids: CASSHRGSKNIQYF. For the CDR3, the DNA is TGTGCCAGCAGTCACAGGGGATCCAAAAACATTCAGTACTTC.